This T cell receptor beta chain was documented in a study of blood T cell repertoires in COVID-19. Whole-study context: Nucleic acid was either cDNA or gDNA, and it came from T cells, B-cell-depleted T cells, or PBMCs.

In the study's own analysis: Amplifying reference gene primers gave estimates of nucleated cell counts. Method: immunoSEQ multiplex PCR; TCRdb's copy keeps in-frame clones and lacks some. The D gene and trimming were derived from the DNA, and the V and J assignments and clone size from that table. The sample consists of about 270,000 clones, 85% to 90% of them appearing once. Everyone who took part was about 18 to 90 years old, and they came from about 25 US areas. Which cohort a participant joined came from the clinical history participants gave. The CDR3 loop spans 11 amino acids. V was trimmed by 4 bases and J by 4 bases, leaving 5 bases between them. Per the germline V gene, CDR1 is MDHEN and CDR2 is SYDVKM.

This clonotype was sampled from a woman under 30 who had recovered from COVID-19. Sequencing was done on a sample of PBMCs or T cells enriched from blood (not recorded which). The rearrangement uses TRBV28 and TRBJ2-7; no firm D call. The CDR3 here is CASSSIYEQYF. In DNA, the CDR3 is TGTGCCAGCAGTTCTATTTACGAGCAGTACTTC.